This passage covers 2 T cell receptor beta chains from one sample sequenced in a study of T cells in Graves' hyperthyroidism and ophthalmopathy. Amplification targeted TCR beta CDR3 regions from RNA transcripts. The TCR CDR3 first-round RT-PCR relied on the HTBI primer set. TCRdb itself ran the multiplex PCR reads through MiXCR, one entry per CDR3 protein. The sample lists around 260,000 distinct CDR3 sequences, less than 30% occurring once. Sequenced material: blood. The source is a man aged 35 to 55 with Graves' hyperthyroidism that later progressed to Graves' ophthalmopathy.

This clonotype was found a few times. The chain recombines TRBV6-1 with TRBJ2-7, with TRBD1 identical over 9 bases. V was pared by 6 bases and J by 6 bases, with 12 bases of the junction left unmatched. From germline, CDR1 is MNHNS and CDR2 SASEGT. This CDR3 has 15 residues. In DNA form, the CDR3 reads TGTGCCAGCAGGACCGGGACAGGGAACGGCTTCGAGCAGTACTTC. Its protein is CASRTGTGNGFEQYF.

This clonotype was counted many times. A much larger clone lies a single base off, so this may be a read error. The gene calls are TRBV2 and TRBJ1-1; D might be TRBD1 (6 bases). CDR3 length: 11 amino acids. Germline assignment: CDR1 SNHLY and CDR2 FYNNEI. V was clipped by 6 bases and J by 7 bases, with 9 bases between them. In nucleotides, the CDR3 is TGTGCCAGCAGAGGACAGATTGAAGCTTTCTTT. Translated: CASRGQIEAFF.